This T cell receptor beta chain is drawn from a study of identical twins. TCRdb analysed the 5' RACE reads with MiXCR anew, one entry per CDR3 protein. The sample lists 250,000 to 350,000 distinct CDR3 sequences; under 9.5% were seen once. Trimming at V came to 5 bases and at J to 3 bases, leaving 16 bases not matched to a gene. Germline values: CDR1 LNHDA, CDR2 SQIVND (reference sequence). The CDR3 is 19 residues long. The study, taken as a whole, reports: Out-of-frame alpha sequences common to twins exhibited a surplus of low generation probability.

This clonotype was observed a single time. The antigen is undetermined. The same data also contributed to another study, on yellow fever vaccine responses in identical twins.

Specimen: memory (CD45RO+) T cells sorted from blood. This receptor was obtained from a woman between 18 and 30 years old in good health. V is TRBV19 and J is TRBJ1-2; 12 bases fit TRBD1. DNA for the CDR3: TGTGCCAGTAGTCGCTACCGCCGGGACAGGGGGCGCGGTGACTATGGCTACACCTTC. It encodes CASSRYRRDRGRGDYGYTF. Complete variable domain (other parts from reference TRBV19 and TRBJ1-2): DGGITQSPKYLFRKEGQNVTLSCEQNLNHDAMYWYRQDPGQGLRLIYYSQIVNDFQKGDIAEGYSVSREKKESFPLTVTSAQKNPTAFYLCASSRYRRDRGRGDYGYTFGSGTRLTVV.